This T cell receptor beta chain was retrieved from a study of T cells in Graves' hyperthyroidism and ophthalmopathy. The TCR beta CDR3 regions underwent amplification using RNA transcripts as the source. First-round RT-PCR with HTBI primers amplified the TCR CDR3 region. TCRdb fed the multiplex PCR reads into MiXCR, producing one record per CDR3 protein. The table records approximately 420,000 distinct CDR3 sequences, 15% of them present only once. Over 18 months, lack of ophthalmopathy progression marked Graves' hyperthyroidism as stable. Those with hyperthyroidism were 18 to 65 years old, newly diagnosed, and ill for under 2 months. Diagnoses were made from clinical symptoms, serum measures (thyroxine and TRAb), thyroid ultrasound and orbital computed tomography. This clonotype turned up a few times. The CDR3 totals 14 residues. Germline V gives CDR1 LNHDA, CDR2 SQIVND (reference sequence). Trimming cost V 7 bases and J 8 bases; bases outside gene matches: 8.

The origin of this receptor is a woman in her 30s with Graves' hyperthyroidism. This chain links TRBV19 with TRBJ2-1; 10 bases agree with TRBD1. Sequencing was performed on blood. The CDR3 nucleotides are TGTGCCAGTAAAGCCGGGACAGGGGCCCATGAGCAGTTCTTC. It encodes CASKAGTGAHEQFF.